This T cell receptor (beta chain) was retrieved from a study of shared clonotypes between healthy human individuals. Sequencing used immunoSEQ multiplex PCR; TCRdb keeps in-frame clones, though not all of them. The sample shows 550,000 to 700,000 clones, roughly 73% of them seen only once. From germline, CDR1 is MGHRA and CDR2 YSYEKL. V dropped 4 bases and J dropped 2 bases, with 12 bases sitting between them. The CDR3 runs 14 residues. This chain joins TRBV4-1 and TRBJ2-7; weak D call: TRBD1 (5 bases). This clonotype originated in a young woman in good health. Sequenced material: memory CD4+ T cells sorted from blood. Subset described: CD45RA-negative fraction. In DNA, the CDR3 is TGCGCCAGCAGCCCATCGCCAGGGCCCTACGAGCAGTACTTC. This sequence encodes CASSPSPGPYEQYF.